This TCR beta chain derives from a study of naive and memory T cell subsets. An equimolar mix of two oligonucleotides served as the beta constant-region primer for TRBC1 and TRBC2. Four rounds of PCR amplified the ligated cDNA using nested alpha and beta constant-region primers plus SP2. Via MiXCR, TCRdb re-called the UMI-ligation and nested PCR reads, giving one row per CDR3 protein. Here the sample spans 8,000 or so distinct CDR3 sequences, roughly 30% being singletons. Trimming cost V 5 bases and J 4 bases; bases outside gene matches: 10. The CDR3 extends over 16 amino acids. This rearrangement joins TRBV23-1 to TRBJ2-2, with 7 bases lining up with TRBD1. TRBV23-1 is placed among ORFs of uncertain function. The sequence was obtained from a human donor in good health. The sample comprised CD8+ TEMRA cells from blood. Subset indicated: effector memory re-expressing CD45RA, CD45RA+ CD27-. The CDR3 DNA follows: TGCGCCAGCAGTGCAAGACAGGGTTTCGGCACCGGGGAGCTGTTTTTT. This encodes CASSARQGFGTGELFF.